A selection of T cell receptor beta chains follows, all from one sample in a study of cytotoxic CD8 clonotypes in ibrutinib-treated CLL. Profiling relied on immunoSEQ multiplex PCR, and the TCRdb table lists in-frame clones only, not all of them. The sample includes nearly 300,000 clones, 60% to 80% of them seen just once. Sequenced material: PBMCs, taken at disease progression, from a patient treated with ibrutinib. These receptors were collected from a human donor with chronic lymphocytic leukemia. Each CDR3 is given with its conserved first and last residue. Fields, in order: J gene, V gene, clone size, D gene, CDR3 protein, CDR3 DNA. The D gene is left open where the match is weak. Clone size is not always given. Where it is, it says once, few, many or a class for expanded clones.

J gene: TRBJ2-6
V gene: TRBV21-1
clone size: .
D gene: .
CDR3 protein: CASSKERRGGGANVLTF
CDR3 DNA: TGTGCCAGCAGCAAAGAAAGGAGGGGCGGCGGGGCCAACGTCCTGACTTTC

J gene: TRBJ2-7
V gene: TRBV5-1
clone size: .
D gene: .
CDR3 protein: CASSLFQGGYF
CDR3 DNA: TGCGCCAGCAGCTTGTTTCAGGGGGGTTACTTC

J gene: TRBJ2-7
V gene: TRBV28
clone size: .
D gene: TRBD1
CDR3 protein: CASRTGYYEQYF
CDR3 DNA: TGTGCCTCCAGGACAGGGTACTACGAGCAGTACTTC

J gene: TRBJ1-2
V gene: TRBV10-3
clone size: .
D gene: .
CDR3 protein: CAISEQGLGLNYGYTF
CDR3 DNA: TGTGCCATCAGTGAACAGGGTCTGGGGCTAAACTATGGCTACACCTTC

J gene: TRBJ1-3
V gene: TRBV4-3
clone size: .
D gene: .
CDR3 protein: CASSQGQHSGNTIYF
CDR3 DNA: TGCGCCAGCAGCCAAGGGCAGCACTCTGGAAACACCATATATTTT

J gene: TRBJ2-3
V gene: TRBV5-1
clone size: few
D gene: .
CDR3 protein: CASSLALDTQYF
CDR3 DNA: TGCGCCAGCAGCTTGGCCTTGGATACGCAGTATTTT

J gene: TRBJ2-2
V gene: TRBV29-1
clone size: .
D gene: TRBD1
CDR3 protein: CSVPGQTTGELFF
CDR3 DNA: TGCAGCGTTCCGGGACAGACCACCGGGGAGCTGTTTTTT

J gene: TRBJ2-7
V gene: TRBV11-2
clone size: .
D gene: .
CDR3 protein: CASSLAGTSIYEQYF
CDR3 DNA: TGTGCCAGCAGCTTAGCCGGGACCTCTATCTACGAGCAGTACTTC

J gene: TRBJ2-1
V gene: TRBV18
clone size: .
D gene: .
CDR3 protein: CASSPRVPIFYNEQFF
CDR3 DNA: TGTGCCAGCTCACCACGGGTCCCGATATTCTACAATGAGCAGTTCTTC

J gene: TRBJ1-2
V gene: TRBV5-1
clone size: few
D gene: .
CDR3 protein: CASSLVGFGYTF
CDR3 DNA: TGCGCCAGCAGCTTGGTTGGCTTTGGCTACACCTTC

J gene: TRBJ2-1
V gene: TRBV18
clone size: .
D gene: TRBD2
CDR3 protein: CASSPPPGGFMNEQFF
CDR3 DNA: TGTGCCAGCTCACCACCGCCGGGGGGGTTTATGAATGAGCAGTTCTTC

J gene: TRBJ1-1
V gene: TRBV29-1
clone size: .
D gene: .
CDR3 protein: CSVGRGGKAFF
CDR3 DNA: TGCAGCGTTGGCAGGGGAGGAAAAGCTTTCTTT

J gene: TRBJ1-1
V gene: TRBV9
clone size: .
D gene: .
CDR3 protein: CASSPERWSGKVTEAFF
CDR3 DNA: TGTGCCAGCAGCCCCGAACGATGGTCAGGGAAGGTCACTGAAGCTTTCTTT

J gene: TRBJ1-2
V gene: TRBV6-1
clone size: .
D gene: .
CDR3 protein: CASRTGRVNYGYTF
CDR3 DNA: TGTGCCAGCCGAACCGGGAGAGTTAACTATGGCTACACCTTC

J gene: TRBJ1-2
V gene: TRBV9
clone size: .
D gene: .
CDR3 protein: CASSVTVNYGYTF
CDR3 DNA: TGTGCCAGCAGCGTAACAGTGAACTATGGCTACACCTTC

J gene: TRBJ2-1
V gene: TRBV10-3
clone size: .
D gene: TRBD2
CDR3 protein: CAISGEGMGLAGVEQFF
CDR3 DNA: TGTGCCATCAGTGGCGAGGGGATGGGGCTAGCGGGAGTGGAGCAGTTCTTC

J gene: TRBJ1-5
V gene: TRBV4-1
clone size: .
D gene: .
CDR3 protein: CASSQDYSPWDQPQHF
CDR3 DNA: TGCGCCAGCAGCCAAGATTACTCTCCCTGGGATCAGCCCCAGCATTTT

J gene: TRBJ2-1
V gene: TRBV28
clone size: .
D gene: TRBD2
CDR3 protein: CASRGLAWNEQFF
CDR3 DNA: TGTGCCAGCAGGGGACTAGCGTGGAATGAGCAGTTCTTC

J gene: TRBJ2-5
V gene: TRBV7-6
clone size: once
D gene: TRBD1
CDR3 protein: CASGNQGASQYF
CDR3 DNA: TGTGCCAGCGGGAACCAGGGGGCGAGCCAGTACTTC

J gene: TRBJ2-7
V gene: TRBV10-3
clone size: .
D gene: .
CDR3 protein: CAIRGSGYEQYF
CDR3 DNA: TGTGCCATCAGGGGTAGCGGCTACGAGCAGTACTTC

J gene: TRBJ2-3
V gene: TRBV13
clone size: .
D gene: .
CDR3 protein: CASSLEVVDTQYF
CDR3 DNA: TGTGCCAGCAGCTTAGAGGTTGTAGATACGCAGTATTTT

J gene: TRBJ2-2
V gene: TRBV19
clone size: .
D gene: .
CDR3 protein: CASSIQTTGELFF
CDR3 DNA: TGTGCCAGTAGTATACAGACCACCGGGGAGCTGTTTTTT